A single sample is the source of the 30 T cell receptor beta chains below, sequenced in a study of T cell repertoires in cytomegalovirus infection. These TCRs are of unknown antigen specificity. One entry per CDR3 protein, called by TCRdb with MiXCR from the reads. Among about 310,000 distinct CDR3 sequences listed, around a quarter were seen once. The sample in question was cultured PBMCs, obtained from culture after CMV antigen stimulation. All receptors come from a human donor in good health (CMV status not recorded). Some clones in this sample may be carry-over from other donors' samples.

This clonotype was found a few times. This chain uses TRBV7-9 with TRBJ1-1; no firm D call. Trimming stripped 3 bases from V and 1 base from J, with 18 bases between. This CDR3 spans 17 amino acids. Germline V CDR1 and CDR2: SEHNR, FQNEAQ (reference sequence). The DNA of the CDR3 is TGTGCCAGCAGCTTCCCCGGGTTGCACCCGGAGAACACTGAAGCTTTCTTT. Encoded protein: CASSFPGLHPENTEAFF.

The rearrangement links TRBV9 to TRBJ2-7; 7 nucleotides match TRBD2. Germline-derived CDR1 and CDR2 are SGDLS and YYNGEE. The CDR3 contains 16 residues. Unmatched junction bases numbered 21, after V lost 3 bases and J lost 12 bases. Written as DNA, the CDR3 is TGTGCCAGCAGCGCCTGCATAACCGGGGAGGGCCACCTCGTGTACGTC. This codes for CASSACITGEGHLVYV.

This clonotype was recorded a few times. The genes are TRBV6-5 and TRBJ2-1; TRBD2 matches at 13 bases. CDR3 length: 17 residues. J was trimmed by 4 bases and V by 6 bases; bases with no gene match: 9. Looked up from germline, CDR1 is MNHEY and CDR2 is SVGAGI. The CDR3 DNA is TGTGCCAGCAGCTCGGGACTAGCGGGGCCGGGGTACAATGAGCAGTTCTTC. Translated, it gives CASSSGLAGPGYNEQFF.

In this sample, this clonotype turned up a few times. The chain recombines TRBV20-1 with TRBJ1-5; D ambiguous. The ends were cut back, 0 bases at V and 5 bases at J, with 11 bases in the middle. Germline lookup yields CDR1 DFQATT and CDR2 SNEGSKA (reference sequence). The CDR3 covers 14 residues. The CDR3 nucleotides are TGCAGTGCTAGAGAACTTGATGGGTATCAGCCCCAGCATTTT. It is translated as CSARELDGYQPQHF.

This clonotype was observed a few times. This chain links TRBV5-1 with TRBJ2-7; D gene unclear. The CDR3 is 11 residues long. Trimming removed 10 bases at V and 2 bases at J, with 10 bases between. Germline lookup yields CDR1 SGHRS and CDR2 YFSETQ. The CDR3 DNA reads TGCGCCGGGCCAAGAGCCTACGAGCAGTACGTC. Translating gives CAGPRAYEQYV.

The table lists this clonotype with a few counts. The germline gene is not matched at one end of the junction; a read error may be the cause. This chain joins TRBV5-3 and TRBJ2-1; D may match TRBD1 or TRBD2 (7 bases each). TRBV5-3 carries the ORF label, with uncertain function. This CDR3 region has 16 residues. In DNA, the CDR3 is TGTGCCAGCAGCTTGGAAGTACAGGGGAGGGACAATGAGCAGTTCTTC. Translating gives CASSLEVQGRDNEQFF.

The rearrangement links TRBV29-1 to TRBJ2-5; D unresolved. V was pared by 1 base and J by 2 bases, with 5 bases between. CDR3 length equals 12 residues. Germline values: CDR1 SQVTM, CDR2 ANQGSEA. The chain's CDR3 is CSVEVGQETQYF. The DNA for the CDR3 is TGCAGCGTTGAAGTGGGGCAAGAGACCCAGTACTTC.

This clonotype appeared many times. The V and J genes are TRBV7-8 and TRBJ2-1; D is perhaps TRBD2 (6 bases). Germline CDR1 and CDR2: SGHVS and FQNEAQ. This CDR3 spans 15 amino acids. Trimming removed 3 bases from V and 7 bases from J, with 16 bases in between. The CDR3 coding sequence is TGTGCCAGCAGCTTGGGGGGTACCCCGGGGAATGAGCAGTTCTTC. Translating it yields CASSLGGTPGNEQFF.

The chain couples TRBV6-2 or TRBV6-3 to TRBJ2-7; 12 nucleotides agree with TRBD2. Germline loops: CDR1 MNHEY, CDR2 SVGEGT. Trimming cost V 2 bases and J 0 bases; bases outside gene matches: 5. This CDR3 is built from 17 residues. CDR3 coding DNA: TGTGCCAGCAGTTACCGGACTAGCGGGGCCTACTCCTACGAGCAGTACGTC. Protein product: CASSYRTSGAYSYEQYV.

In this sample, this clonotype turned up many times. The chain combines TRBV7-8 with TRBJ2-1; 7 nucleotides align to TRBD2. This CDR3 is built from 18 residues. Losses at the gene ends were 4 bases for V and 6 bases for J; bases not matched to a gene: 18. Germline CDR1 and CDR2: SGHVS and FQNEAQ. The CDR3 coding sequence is TGTGCCAGCAGCTCTCGAAATAACGGCGGGAGAGTTTTCAATGAGCAGTTCTTC. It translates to CASSSRNNGGRVFNEQFF.

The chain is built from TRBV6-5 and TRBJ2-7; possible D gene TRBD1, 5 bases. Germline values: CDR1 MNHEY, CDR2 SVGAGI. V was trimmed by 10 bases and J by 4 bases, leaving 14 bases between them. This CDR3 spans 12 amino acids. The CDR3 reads CAKGIEVYEQYV. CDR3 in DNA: TGTGCCAAGGGGATTGAAGTTTACGAGCAGTACGTC.

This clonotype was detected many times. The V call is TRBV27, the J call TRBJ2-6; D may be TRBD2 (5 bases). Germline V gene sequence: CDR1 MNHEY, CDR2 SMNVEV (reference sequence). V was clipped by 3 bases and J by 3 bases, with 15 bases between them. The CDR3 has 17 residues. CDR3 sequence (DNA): TGTGCCAGCAGTTTTTTCGCCTCCCGGGGTGGGGCCAACGTCCTGACTTTC. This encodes CASSFFASRGGANVLTF.

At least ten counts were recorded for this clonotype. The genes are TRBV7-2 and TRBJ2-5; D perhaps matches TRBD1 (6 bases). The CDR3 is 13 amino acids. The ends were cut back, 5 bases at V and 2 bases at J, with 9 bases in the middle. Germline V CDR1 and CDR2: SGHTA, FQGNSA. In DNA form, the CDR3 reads TGTGCCAGCAGCCCCACAGGGCAAGAGACCCAGTACTTC. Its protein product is CASSPTGQETQYF. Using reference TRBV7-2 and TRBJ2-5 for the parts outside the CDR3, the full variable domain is GAGVSQSPSNKVTEKGKDVELRCDPISGHTALYWYRQSLGQGLEFLIYFQGNSAPDKSGLPSDRFSAERTGGSVSTLTIQRTQQEDSAVYLCASSPTGQETQYFGPGTRLLVL.

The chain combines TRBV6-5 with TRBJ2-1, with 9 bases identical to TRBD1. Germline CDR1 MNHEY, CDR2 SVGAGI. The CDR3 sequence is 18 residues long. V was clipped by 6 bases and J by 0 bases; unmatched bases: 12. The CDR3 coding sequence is TGTGCCAGCAGAAAAGCGGGACAGGGTATCAGCTCCTACAATGAGCAGTTCTTC. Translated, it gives CASRKAGQGISSYNEQFF.

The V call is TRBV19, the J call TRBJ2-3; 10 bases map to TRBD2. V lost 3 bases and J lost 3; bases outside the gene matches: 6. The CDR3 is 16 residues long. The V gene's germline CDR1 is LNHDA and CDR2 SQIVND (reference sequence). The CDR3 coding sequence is TGTGCCAGTAGTATTGGGCTAGCGGGAGTAACAGATACGCAGTATTTT. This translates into CASSIGLAGVTDTQYF.

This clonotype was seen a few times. The CDR3 bases are TGTGCCAGTAGCTTATGGGACACGAGCACCGGGGAGCTGTTTTTT. Translating it yields CASSLWDTSTGELFF. This chain connects TRBV19 to TRBJ2-2, with TRBD1 as a possible D gene (6 bases). Germline assignment: CDR1 LNHDA and CDR2 SQIVND (reference sequence). CDR3 length: 15 amino acids. Trimming took off 6 bases at V and 4 bases at J, with 15 bases between the two ends.

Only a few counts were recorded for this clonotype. CDR3 bases: TGTGCCAGCAGTTCCCCGGGGATACCGAACGTCCTGACTTTC. Encoded protein: CASSSPGIPNVLTF. The chain carries TRBV6-6 and TRBJ2-6, with a tentative D call TRBD2 (5 bases). The CDR3 totals 14 residues. Trimming shortened V by 4 bases and J by 10 bases, and 14 bases separated the two germline ends. The germline V gene encodes CDR1 MNHNY and CDR2 SVGAGI (reference sequence).

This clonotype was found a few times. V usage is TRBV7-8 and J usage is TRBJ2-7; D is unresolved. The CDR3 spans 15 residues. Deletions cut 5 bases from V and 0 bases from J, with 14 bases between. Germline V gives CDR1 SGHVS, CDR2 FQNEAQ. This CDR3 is CASSGRTVISYEQYF. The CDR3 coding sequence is TGTGCCAGCAGCGGCCGGACCGTAATCTCCTACGAGCAGTACTTC.

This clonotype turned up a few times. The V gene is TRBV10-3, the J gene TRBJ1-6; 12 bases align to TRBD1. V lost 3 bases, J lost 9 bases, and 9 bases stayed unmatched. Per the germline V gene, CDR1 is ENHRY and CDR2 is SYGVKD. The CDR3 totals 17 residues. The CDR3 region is CAISDRDRGLVFSPLHF. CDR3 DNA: TGTGCCATCAGTGATAGGGACAGGGGGCTTGTGTTTTCACCCCTCCACTTT.

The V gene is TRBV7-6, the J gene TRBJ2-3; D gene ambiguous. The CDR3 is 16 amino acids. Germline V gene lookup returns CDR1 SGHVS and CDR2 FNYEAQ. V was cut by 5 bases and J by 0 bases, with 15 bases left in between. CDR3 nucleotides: TGTGCCAGCAGCATTCTTACTCCGACTAGCACAGATACGCAGTATTTT. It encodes CASSILTPTSTDTQYF.

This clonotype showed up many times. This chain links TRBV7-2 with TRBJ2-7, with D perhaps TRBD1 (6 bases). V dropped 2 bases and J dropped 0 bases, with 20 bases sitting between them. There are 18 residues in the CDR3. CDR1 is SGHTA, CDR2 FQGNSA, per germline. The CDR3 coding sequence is TGTGCCAGCAGCTTACCGAATACAGGGTCCCCGAGCTCCTACGAGCAGTACTTC. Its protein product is CASSLPNTGSPSSYEQYF.

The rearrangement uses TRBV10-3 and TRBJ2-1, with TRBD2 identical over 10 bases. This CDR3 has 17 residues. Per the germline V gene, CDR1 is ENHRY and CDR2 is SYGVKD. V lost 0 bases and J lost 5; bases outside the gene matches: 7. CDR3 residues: CAISESPRLAGNNEQFF. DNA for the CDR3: TGTGCCATCAGTGAGTCCCCGAGACTAGCGGGTAACAATGAGCAGTTCTTC.

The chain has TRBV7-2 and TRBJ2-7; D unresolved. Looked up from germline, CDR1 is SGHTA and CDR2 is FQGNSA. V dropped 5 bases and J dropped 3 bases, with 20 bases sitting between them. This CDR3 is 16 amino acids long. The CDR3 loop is CASSDDLSRIDYEQYV. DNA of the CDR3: TGTGCCAGCAGCGACGACCTTAGCCGCATAGACTACGAGCAGTACGTC.

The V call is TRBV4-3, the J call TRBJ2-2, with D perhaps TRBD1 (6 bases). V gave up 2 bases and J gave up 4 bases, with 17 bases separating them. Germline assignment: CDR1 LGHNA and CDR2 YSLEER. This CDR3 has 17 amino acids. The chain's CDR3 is CASSQSPAGATTGELFF. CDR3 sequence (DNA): TGCGCCAGCAGCCAATCTCCCGCAGGGGCAACCACCGGGGAGCTGTTTTTT.

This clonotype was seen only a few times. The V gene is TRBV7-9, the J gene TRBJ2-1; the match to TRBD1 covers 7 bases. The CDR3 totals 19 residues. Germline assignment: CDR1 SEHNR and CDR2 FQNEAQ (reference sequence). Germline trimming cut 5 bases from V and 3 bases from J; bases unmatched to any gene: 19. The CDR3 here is CASSQAKYRGPTSYNEQFF. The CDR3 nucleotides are TGTGCCAGCAGCCAAGCCAAATACAGGGGTCCAACCAGCTACAATGAGCAGTTCTTC.

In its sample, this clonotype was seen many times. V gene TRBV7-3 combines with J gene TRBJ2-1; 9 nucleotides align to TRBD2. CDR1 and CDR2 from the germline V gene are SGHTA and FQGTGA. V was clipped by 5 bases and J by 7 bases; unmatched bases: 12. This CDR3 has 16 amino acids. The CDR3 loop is CASSHRGAGGRNEQFF. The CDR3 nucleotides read TGTGCCAGCAGCCACCGCGGAGCGGGAGGCCGAAATGAGCAGTTCTTC. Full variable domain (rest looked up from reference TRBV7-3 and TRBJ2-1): GAGVSQTPSNKVTEKGKYVELRCDPISGHTALYWYRQSLGQGPEFLIYFQGTGAADDSGLPNDRFFAVRPEGSVSTLKIQRTERGDSAVYLCASSHRGAGGRNEQFFGPGTRLTVL.

CDR3 residues: CASSADWASEQFF. The CDR3 DNA sequence: TGTGCCAGTAGTGCCGACTGGGCCTCGGAGCAGTTCTTC. The rearrangement joins TRBV19 to TRBJ2-1; D is undetermined. Germline V gene sequence: CDR1 LNHDA, CDR2 SQIVND (reference sequence). The length of the CDR3 is 13 residues. Deletions cut 5 bases from V and 10 bases from J, with 15 bases between. The full variable domain, rest sourced from reference TRBV19 and TRBJ2-1, is DGGITQSPKYLFRKEGQNVTLSCEQNLNHDAMYWYRQDPGQGLRLIYYSQIVNDFQKGDIAEGYSVSREKKESFPLTVTSAQKNPTAFYLCASSADWASEQFFGPGTRLTVL.

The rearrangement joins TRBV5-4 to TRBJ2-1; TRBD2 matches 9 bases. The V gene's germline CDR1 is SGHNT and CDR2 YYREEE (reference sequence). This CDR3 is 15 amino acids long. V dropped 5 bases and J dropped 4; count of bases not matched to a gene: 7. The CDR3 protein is CASRIMSGRYNEQFF. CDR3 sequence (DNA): TGTGCCAGCAGGATAATGAGCGGGAGGTACAATGAGCAGTTCTTC.

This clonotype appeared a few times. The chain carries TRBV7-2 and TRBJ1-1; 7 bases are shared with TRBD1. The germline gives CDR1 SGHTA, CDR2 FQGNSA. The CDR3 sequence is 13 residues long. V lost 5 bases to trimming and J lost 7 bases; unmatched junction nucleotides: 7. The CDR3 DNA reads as TGTGCCAGCAGCCCGACAGGGATAGGTGAAGCTTTCTTT. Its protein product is CASSPTGIGEAFF.

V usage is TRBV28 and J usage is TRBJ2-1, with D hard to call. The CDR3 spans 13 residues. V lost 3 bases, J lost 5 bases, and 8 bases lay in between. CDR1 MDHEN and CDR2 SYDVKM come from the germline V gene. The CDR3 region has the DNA TGTGCCAGCAGTTTCGGATCAAACAATGAGCAGTTCTTC. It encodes CASSFGSNNEQFF.